These 20 T cell receptor beta chains were all obtained from the same sample, sequenced in a study of blood T cell repertoires in COVID-19 (dated by TCRdb to the early 2020s). Library method: the immunoSEQ multiplex PCR assay. Entries here come from immuneACCESS through TCRdb and include only in-frame sequences with V and J called. Some clones fail to appear in such tables; in the studies checked, an unresolved V gene covers under half of the shortfall, and the cause of the remainder is unknown. In all, the sample holds about 270,000 clones, and about nine tenths of those were seen once. About 9.2% of the sample rests with the top ten. The sequencing input was peripheral blood. These receptor sequences come from a man aged 35 to 55 who had recovered from COVID-19.

The genes are TRBV27 and TRBJ2-3; D is undetermined. Looked up from germline, CDR1 is MNHEY and CDR2 is SMNVEV (reference sequence). The germline V and J ends were trimmed by 3 bases and 0 bases, with 4 bases remaining between them. This CDR3 comprises 13 residues. The CDR3 loop reads CASSFGSTDTQYF. DNA for the CDR3: TGTGCCAGCAGTTTCGGGAGCACAGATACGCAGTATTTT.

V is TRBV7-2 and J is TRBJ1-3; 12 bases match TRBD1. V lost 3 bases, J lost 5 bases, and 8 bases stayed unmatched. The length of the CDR3 is 17 residues. Germline assignment: CDR1 SGHTA and CDR2 FQGNSA. CDR3 nucleotides: TGTGCCAGCAGCTTCGGGACAGGGGGCTTTTTGAGAAACACCATATATTTT. It is translated as CASSFGTGGFLRNTIYF. Filled out from reference TRBV7-2 and TRBJ1-3, the complete variable domain reads GAGVSQSPSNKVTEKGKDVELRCDPISGHTALYWYRQSLGQGLEFLIYFQGNSAPDKSGLPSDRFSAERTGGSVSTLTIQRTQQEDSAVYLCASSFGTGGFLRNTIYFGEGSWLTVV.

The genes are TRBV5-8 and TRBJ2-3, with 10 nucleotides matching TRBD2. CDR1 is SGHTS, CDR2 YDEGEE, per germline. This CDR3 comprises 16 residues. V lost 0 bases, J lost 10 bases, and 11 bases stayed unmatched. This CDR3 reads CASSLGAGGPLPAQYF. The CDR3 coding sequence is TGTGCCAGCAGCTTGGGAGCGGGGGGGCCGCTCCCAGCGCAGTATTTT. Together with reference TRBV5-8 and TRBJ2-3, the CDR3 gives the full variable domain: EAGVTQSPTHLIKTRGQQATLRCSPISGHTSVYWYQQALGLGLQFLLWYDEGEERNRGNFPPRFSGRQFPNYSSELNVNALELEDSALYLCASSLGAGGPLPAQYFGPGTRLTVL.

This chain connects TRBV28 to TRBJ2-5, with TRBD2 identical over 12 bases. V trimming: 4 bases; J trimming: 2 bases; junction bases outside the gene matches: 5. The CDR3 loop spans 16 amino acids. Germline V gene sequence: CDR1 MDHEN, CDR2 SYDVKM. This CDR3 reads CASSSRLAGEQETQYF. CDR3 coding DNA: TGTGCCAGCAGTTCACGACTAGCGGGGGAGCAAGAGACCCAGTACTTC.

The chain has TRBV19 and TRBJ2-2; 11 bases align to TRBD2. The CDR3 extends over 14 amino acids. The V gene's germline CDR1 is LNHDA and CDR2 SQIVND (reference sequence). The V segment lost 5 bases and the J segment 7 bases; nucleotides outside the gene matches: 3. CDR3 DNA: TGTGCCAGTAGTGGGCTAGCGGGGGGCGGGGAGCTGTTTTTT. It codes for CASSGLAGGGELFF.

The chain links TRBV15 to TRBJ1-5, with 9 nucleotides matching TRBD1. V gave up 0 bases and J gave up 9 bases; unmatched junction bases: 6. This CDR3 is 15 amino acids long. Germline CDR1 reads LNHNV; CDR2 reads YYDKDF (reference sequence). CDR3 nucleotides: TGTGCCACCAGCAGAGATGGGACAGGGTTATGGCCCCAGCATTTT. Protein: CATSRDGTGLWPQHF. The variable domain in full, completed from reference TRBV15 and TRBJ1-5, reads DAMVIQNPRYQVTQFGKPVTLSCSQTLNHNVMYWYQQKSSQAPKLLFHYYDKDFNNEADTPDNFQSRRPNTSFCFLDIRSPGLGDTAMYLCATSRDGTGLWPQHFGDGTRLSIL.

V is TRBV7-9 and J is TRBJ2-7; 7 nucleotides align to TRBD1. Per germline, CDR1 SEHNR and CDR2 FQNEAQ (reference sequence). The CDR3 is 14 residues long. V shed 5 bases and J 5 bases; nucleotides not matched to a gene: 9. DNA for the CDR3: TGTGCCAGCAGCCCCCGGGACAGCCAACACGAGCAGTACTTC. Protein product: CASSPRDSQHEQYF. Full variable domain (rest looked up from reference TRBV7-9 and TRBJ2-7): DTGVSQNPRHKITKRGQNVTFRCDPISEHNRLYWYRQTLGQGPEFLTYFQNEAQLEKSRLLSDRFSAERPKGSFSTLEIQRTEQGDSAMYLCASSPRDSQHEQYFGPGTRLTVT.

The rearrangement links TRBV24-1 to TRBJ2-1; D is uncertain. CDR1 is KGHDR, CDR2 SFDVKD, per germline. The CDR3 is 13 amino acids. Trimming removed 1 base at V and 10 bases at J, with 10 bases between. The CDR3 nucleotides read TGTGCCACCAGTGATTTTCTGGCACGCGAGCAGTTCTTC. This gives the protein CATSDFLAREQFF.

V usage is TRBV7-9 and J usage is TRBJ2-3, with 8 bases matching TRBD2. The CDR3 spans 17 residues. The ends lost 3 bases at V and 2 bases at J; junction bases unmatched: 10. The germline V gene has CDR1 SEHNR and CDR2 FQNEAQ (reference sequence). The chain's CDR3 is CASSFHKGGGTTDTQYF. DNA for the CDR3: TGTGCCAGCAGCTTTCATAAGGGCGGGGGGACCACAGATACGCAGTATTTT.

This clone was counted only a few times. The chain has TRBV6-6 and TRBJ2-1, with TRBD1 matching over 7 bases. There are 15 residues in the CDR3. The J segment lost 7 bases and the V segment lost 0 bases, leaving 6 bases of the junction unmatched. The germline V gene has CDR1 MNHNY and CDR2 SVGAGI (reference sequence). In DNA form, the CDR3 reads TGTGCCAGCAGTTACTCGAGACAGGGCAGGAATGAGCAGTTCTTC. Protein: CASSYSRQGRNEQFF.

The chain is built from TRBV5-1 and TRBJ1-6; 9 bases line up with TRBD1. Looked up from germline, CDR1 is SGHRS and CDR2 is YFSETQ. Losses at the gene ends were 3 bases for V and 8 bases for J; bases not matched to a gene: 18. The CDR3 has 19 amino acids. This chain's CDR3 is CASSWAGTGSDSNHSPLHF. CDR3 nucleotides: TGCGCCAGCAGCTGGGCCGGGACAGGGTCGGACTCGAATCATTCACCCCTCCACTTT.

This clone was seen a few times. This chain joins TRBV12-2 and TRBJ2-7; the table assigns TRBD2, which was not confirmed against the DNA. TRBV12-2 is a known pseudogene. CDR3 length: 16 amino acids. Here the CDR3 DNA reads TGTGCAAGTCGCTTATGCTTGACTAGCGGGGGGCTCGAGCAGTACTTC. Encoded protein: CASRLCLTSGGLEQYF.

The chain couples TRBV2 to TRBJ1-4; possible D gene TRBD1, 5 bases. Deletions cut 1 base from V and 5 bases from J, with 8 bases between. The V gene's germline CDR1 is SNHLY and CDR2 FYNNEI. The CDR3 is 14 amino acids. The CDR3 DNA reads as TGTGCCAGCAGTGAAGGGGGACTGAATGAAAAACTGTTTTTT. This encodes CASSEGGLNEKLFF. Complete variable domain (other parts from reference TRBV2 and TRBJ1-4): EPEVTQTPSHQVTQMGQEVILRCVPISNHLYFYWYRQILGQKVEFLVSFYNNEISEKSEIFDDQFSVERPDGSNFTLKIRSTKLEDSAMYFCASSEGGLNEKLFFGSGTQLSVL.

This chain uses TRBV2 with TRBJ2-2; the match to TRBD2 covers 14 bases. Germline V CDR1 and CDR2: SNHLY, FYNNEI. V lost 7 bases to trimming and J lost 6 bases; unmatched junction nucleotides: 7. The CDR3 runs to 16 residues. Here the CDR3 reads CASKTGLAGVAGELFF. CDR3 DNA: TGTGCCAGCAAGACGGGACTAGCGGGAGTTGCCGGGGAGCTGTTTTTT.

The genes are TRBV6-5 and TRBJ2-1; possible D gene TRBD2, 7 bases. This CDR3 is built from 16 residues. V lost 1 base, J lost 4 bases, and 14 bases lay in between. Germline lookup yields CDR1 MNHEY and CDR2 SVGAGI. CDR3 coding DNA: TGTGCCAGCAGTTACTTCGGGGGGCAGTTGTACAATGAGCAGTTCTTC. This codes for CASSYFGGQLYNEQFF.

The gene calls are TRBV19 and TRBJ2-3, with 8 nucleotides matching TRBD1. The CDR3 contains 14 residues. With 6 bases clipped from V and 2 bases from J, the junction kept 4 bases outside the gene matches. CDR1 and CDR2 from the germline V gene are LNHDA and SQIVND (reference sequence). Here the CDR3 reads CASSTGGFTDTQYF. The DNA for the CDR3 is TGTGCCAGTAGCACAGGGGGTTTCACAGATACGCAGTATTTT.

CDR3 sequence (DNA): TGCGCCAGCAGCCAAGATCTAGGGCAGGGAGGATCCACTGAAGCTTTCTTT. This codes for CASSQDLGQGGSTEAFF. This chain connects TRBV4-3 to TRBJ1-1; D perhaps matches TRBD1 (5 bases). Trimming cost V 0 bases and J 4 bases, with 18 bases left between them. Germline V gives CDR1 LGHNA, CDR2 YSLEER. The CDR3 runs 17 residues.

The genes are TRBV19 and TRBJ1-5; D unresolved. This CDR3 comprises 15 residues. Trimming took 7 bases from V and 0 from J, leaving 13 bases between them. Germline lookup yields CDR1 LNHDA and CDR2 SQIVND (reference sequence). The CDR3, as DNA: TGTGCCAGTAAACCGCTGGCCCATAGCAATCAGCCCCAGCATTTT. Its translation is CASKPLAHSNQPQHF.

The rearrangement joins TRBV6-5 to TRBJ2-5, with 8 bases fitting TRBD2. The CDR3 consists of 15 residues. V shed 9 bases and J 3 bases; nucleotides not matched to a gene: 12. Germline assignment: CDR1 MNHEY and CDR2 SVGAGI. CDR3 sequence: CASRVQREREETQYF. The CDR3, as DNA: TGTGCCAGTCGTGTCCAGCGGGAGCGGGAAGAGACCCAGTACTTC.

Points on this clone: It is unclear where the CDR3 begins or ends on the DNA, so no DNA is shown, and the CDR3 is as TCRdb lists it. V and J are TRBV29-1 and TRBJ1-2. The CDR3 totals 8 residues, both ends included. CDR1 is SQVTM, CDR2 ANQGSEA, per germline. This chain's CDR3 is CSVGTGTF.